These 7 T cell receptor beta chains originate from one sample sequenced in a study of blood T cell repertoires in COVID-19. Repertoires were generated with immunoSEQ multiplex PCR, while TCRdb's copy carries only in-frame clones and drops some. The sample holds 50,000 to 60,000 clones, 80% to 90% seen once. The sample consisted of peripheral blood. The receptors here all came from a man aged 55 to 70 with acute or convalescent COVID-19.

The genes are TRBV3-1 (or the pseudogene TRBV3-2) and TRBJ2-5; D ambiguous. The ends were cut back, 4 bases at V and 0 bases at J, with 9 bases in the middle. Germline assignment: CDR1 LGHDT and CDR2 YNNKEL (reference sequence). This CDR3 contains 14 residues. This chain's CDR3 is CASSLSGYQETQYF. DNA for the CDR3: TGTGCCAGCAGCCTATCAGGTTACCAAGAGACCCAGTACTTC.

This chain joins TRBV2 and TRBJ1-2, with TRBD1 as a possible D gene (5 bases). The CDR3 loop spans 13 amino acids. Germline CDR1 is SNHLY and CDR2 is FYNNEI. Trimming removed 7 bases from V and 4 bases from J, with 13 bases in between. The CDR3 bases are TGTGCCAGCAATCAGGCAGGGATCTATGGCTACACCTTC. This encodes CASNQAGIYGYTF.

The gene calls are TRBV15 and TRBJ2-7, with TRBD1 matching over 7 bases. This CDR3 is 15 amino acids long. Germline CDR1 and CDR2: LNHNV and YYDKDF (reference sequence). V lost 2 bases to trimming and J lost 2 bases; unmatched junction nucleotides: 6. The CDR3 loop is CATSRRGQSPYEQYF. CDR3 nucleotide sequence: TGTGCCACCAGCAGACGGGGACAGAGTCCCTACGAGCAGTACTTC.

This sequence joins TRBV3-1 (or the pseudogene TRBV3-2) and TRBJ1-3; possible D gene TRBD1, 5 bases. The CDR3 totals 15 residues. Germline V CDR1 and CDR2: LGHDT, YNNKEL (reference sequence). Trimming took off 5 bases at V and 0 bases at J, with 11 bases between the two ends. The CDR3 here is CASSLRTPSGNTIYF. The CDR3 coding sequence is TGTGCCAGCAGCTTGAGGACACCCTCTGGAAACACCATATATTTT.

The chain uses TRBV5-1 and TRBJ2-1; TRBD2 is a possible D gene (6 bases). Trimming removed 4 bases from V and 6 bases from J, with 14 bases in between. CDR3 length: 14 residues. CDR1 is SGHRS and CDR2 is YFSETQ in the germline V gene. In DNA, the CDR3 is TGCGCCAGCAGCGGGAGGACGGTGGGCAATGAGCAGTTCTTC. Its translation is CASSGRTVGNEQFF.

The chain links TRBV28 to TRBJ2-3; possibly TRBD1 for D (5 bases). CDR3 length equals 14 residues. Looked up from germline, CDR1 is MDHEN and CDR2 is SYDVKM. Trimming cost V 5 bases and J 3 bases, with 12 bases left between them. The DNA of the CDR3 is TGTGCCAGCAGTATACGTCGACAGACAGATACGCAGTATTTT. Residues: CASSIRRQTDTQYF.

This rearrangement joins TRBV30 to TRBJ2-7, with a weak D call TRBD2 (5 bases). The V gene's germline CDR1 is GTSNPN and CDR2 SVGIG (reference sequence). Trimming removed 2 bases at V and 7 bases at J, with 9 bases between. The length of the CDR3 is 11 residues. CDR3 protein: CAWSQREEQYF. Written as DNA, the CDR3 is TGTGCCTGGAGTCAGAGGGAGGAGCAGTACTTC.